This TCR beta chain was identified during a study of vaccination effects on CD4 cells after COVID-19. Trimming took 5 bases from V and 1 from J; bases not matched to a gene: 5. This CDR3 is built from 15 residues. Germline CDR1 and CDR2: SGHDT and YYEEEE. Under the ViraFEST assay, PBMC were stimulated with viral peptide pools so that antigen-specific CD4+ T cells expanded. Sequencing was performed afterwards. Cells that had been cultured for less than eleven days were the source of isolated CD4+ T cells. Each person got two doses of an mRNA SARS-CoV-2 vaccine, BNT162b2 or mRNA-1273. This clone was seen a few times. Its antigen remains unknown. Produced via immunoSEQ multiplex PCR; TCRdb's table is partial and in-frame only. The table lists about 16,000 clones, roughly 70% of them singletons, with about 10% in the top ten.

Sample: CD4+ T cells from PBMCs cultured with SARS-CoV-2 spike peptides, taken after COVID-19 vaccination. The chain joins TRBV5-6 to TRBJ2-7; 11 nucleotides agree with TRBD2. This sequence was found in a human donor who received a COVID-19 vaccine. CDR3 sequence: CASRPGLAGSYEQYF. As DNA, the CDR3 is TGTGCCAGCAGACCCGGACTAGCGGGTTCCTACGAGCAGTACTTC.